A single sample gave rise to the 4 T cell receptor beta chains below, sequenced in a study of early T cells in non-severe SARS-CoV-2 infection. TCRdb used MiXCR to reprocess the 5' RACE reads, holding one entry per CDR3 protein. The profile shows 75,000 to 100,000 distinct CDR3 sequences, about 15% of them singletons. The specimen was whole blood. The receptors originated from an adult who was a healthcare worker with PCR-confirmed SARS-CoV-2 infection or an uninfected control (not recorded which).

This sequence joins TRBV5-1 and TRBJ1-4; a weak D match, TRBD1 (6 bases). Germline V gene lookup returns CDR1 SGHRS and CDR2 YFSETQ. This CDR3 is built from 16 residues. V was cut by 1 base and J by 3 bases, with 13 bases left in between. DNA for the CDR3: TGCGCCAGCAGCTTGCAGGGGCCCGGAGCTAATGAAAAACTGTTTTTT. It encodes CASSLQGPGANEKLFF.

This chain links TRBV7-2 with TRBJ2-5, with 9 bases that match TRBD2. The CDR3 is 16 residues long. Trimming cost V 0 bases and J 8 bases; bases outside gene matches: 10. The V gene's germline CDR1 is SGHTA and CDR2 FQGNSA. As DNA, the CDR3 is TGTGCCAGCAGCTTAGCTCCTTGGCGGGGGGGCAGTACCCAGTACTTC. Translated: CASSLAPWRGGSTQYF.

This clonotype was seen ten or more times. The chain combines TRBV7-8 with TRBJ2-4; unclear D gene. V shed 5 bases and J shed 4 bases, with 9 bases lying between them. The germline V gene encodes CDR1 SGHVS and CDR2 FQNEAQ. The CDR3 loop spans 13 amino acids. For the CDR3, the DNA is TGTGCCAGCAGCCCAGACAAGAAAAACATTCAGTACTTC. This codes for CASSPDKKNIQYF.

V and J are TRBV27 and TRBJ1-1, with a weak D call TRBD1 (6 bases). Germline values: CDR1 MNHEY, CDR2 SMNVEV (reference sequence). CDR3 length equals 17 residues. V lost 5 bases to trimming and J lost 5 bases, with 24 bases between them. The CDR3 DNA is TGTGCCAGCAGTCTTATCGTTTTATCAGGGGTAGGGACTGAAGCTTTCTTT. Translated: CASSLIVLSGVGTEAFF.